The source of this TCR beta chain is a study of T cell changes during pregnancy in multiple sclerosis. Produced via immunoSEQ multiplex PCR; TCRdb's table is partial and in-frame only. The table lists roughly 30,000 clones, 75% to 90% of them singletons. This CDR3 comprises 17 residues. Germline V CDR1 and CDR2: LNHNV, YYDKDF (reference sequence). Trimming removed 2 bases at V and 4 bases at J, with 17 bases between. Material: CD4+ T cells from peripheral blood mononuclear cells, obtained in the first trimester of pregnancy. The V and J genes are TRBV15 and TRBJ1-4; D is unclear. The TCR comes from a female donor in good health, enrolled as a control in a pregnancy study. This chain's CDR3 is CATSRLPRGSLNEKLFF. Here the CDR3 DNA reads TGTGCCACCAGCAGACTCCCGAGAGGGAGCCTTAATGAAAAACTGTTTTTT. Supplemented by reference TRBV15 and TRBJ1-4, the full variable domain reads DAMVIQNPRYQVTQFGKPVTLSCSQTLNHNVMYWYQQKSSQAPKLLFHYYDKDFNNEADTPDNFQSRRPNTSFCFLDIRSPGLGDTAMYLCATSRLPRGSLNEKLFFGSGTQLSVL.